A single sample gave rise to the 19 T cell receptor beta chains below, sequenced in a study of vaccination and CD4 T cells after COVID-19. As to treatment: roughly 10-day PBMC culture with coronavirus spike peptide pools or control peptides (ViraFEST assay). For these receptors, no antigen is known. Cultured CD4+ T-cell DNA underwent Oncomine TCR Beta short-read sequencing. TCRdb itself ran the PCR reads through MiXCR, one entry per CDR3 protein. The sample gives around 6,800 distinct CDR3 sequences, 74% of which show up once; roughly a third is in the top ten. Sequencing input: CD4+ T cells from blood, cultured in vitro. The source of these receptors is a human donor who had recovered from COVID-19.

The gene calls are TRBV7-9 and TRBJ2-2; TRBD2 matches at 14 bases. The germline V gene has CDR1 SEHNR and CDR2 FQNEAQ (reference sequence). The ends lost 5 bases at V and 8 bases at J; junction bases unmatched: 4. The CDR3 has 15 residues. The CDR3 spells CASSPGTSGRGELFF. The CDR3 DNA is TGTGCCAGCAGCCCAGGGACTAGCGGGAGAGGGGAGCTGTTTTTT.

CDR3 sequence: CASSEARGSQPQHF. Written as DNA, the CDR3 is TGTGCCAGCAGTGAAGCGCGGGGGTCTCAGCCCCAGCATTTT. The chain links TRBV2 to TRBJ1-5; D is perhaps TRBD1 (5 bases). From germline, CDR1 is SNHLY and CDR2 FYNNEI. This CDR3 spans 14 amino acids. V was cut by 0 bases and J by 6 bases, with 9 bases left in between.

V usage is TRBV7-9 and J usage is TRBJ2-7, with TRBD2 matching over 11 bases. This CDR3 contains 15 residues. V gave up 1 base and J gave up 6 bases; unmatched junction bases: 5. CDR1 SEHNR and CDR2 FQNEAQ come from the germline V gene (reference sequence). The CDR3 region is CASSLGLAGTVEQYF. The CDR3 DNA is TGTGCCAGCAGCTTAGGACTAGCGGGGACCGTCGAGCAGTACTTC.

The CDR3 DNA follows: TGTGGGGCCGCAGTAGAATTCAATCAGCCCCAGCATTTT. Translated: CGAAVEFNQPQHF. This chain uses TRBV28 with TRBJ1-5; no definite D call. CDR1 and CDR2 from the germline V gene are MDHEN and SYDVKM. The CDR3 covers 13 residues.

This chain joins TRBV2 and TRBJ2-7, with D possibly TRBD1 on 8 matching bases. CDR1 and CDR2 from the germline V gene are SNHLY and FYNNEI. The V and J ends lost 4 bases and 6 bases respectively, with 13 bases between them. The CDR3 length is 13 residues. The CDR3 spells CASSVQGGSEQYF. The CDR3 DNA reads as TGTGCCAGCAGTGTACAGGGGGGGAGCGAGCAGTACTTC. The full variable domain, with the rest looked up from reference TRBV2 and TRBJ2-7, is EPEVTQTPSHQVTQMGQEVILRCVPISNHLYFYWYRQILGQKVEFLVSFYNNEISEKSEIFDDQFSVERPDGSNFTLKIRSTKLEDSAMYFCASSVQGGSEQYFGPGTRLTVT.

V gene TRBV7-9 combines with J gene TRBJ2-2; a weak D match, TRBD1 (5 bases). Germline V CDR1 and CDR2: SEHNR, FQNEAQ (reference sequence). This CDR3 contains 15 residues. With 5 bases removed from V and 0 bases from J, the gap between germline ends came to 10 bases. The CDR3 sequence is CASSLGQSNTGELFF. The DNA for the CDR3 is TGTGCCAGCAGCCTAGGACAATCGAACACCGGGGAGCTGTTTTTT.

The chain uses TRBV27 and TRBJ1-5; D might be TRBD1 (5 bases). The CDR3 length is 15 residues. V gave up 3 bases and J gave up 4 bases, with 13 bases separating them. Germline V gives CDR1 MNHEY, CDR2 SMNVEV (reference sequence). CDR3 sequence (DNA): TGTGCCAGCAGTTTGAACAGGTTTGGGAATCAGCCCCAGCATTTT. Its translation: CASSLNRFGNQPQHF.

V usage is TRBV5-8 and J usage is TRBJ2-3; 8 bases line up with TRBD2. With V trimmed by 0 bases and J by 7 bases, 10 bases remained unmatched. Germline V lookup: CDR1 SGHTS, CDR2 YDEGEE. CDR3 length: 16 residues. The CDR3 loop reads CASSLDIGGGGYTQYF. Written as DNA, the CDR3 is TGTGCCAGCAGCTTGGATATCGGGGGGGGCGGGTATACGCAGTATTTT.

This clonotype was detected once. The chain is built from TRBV20-1 and TRBJ2-5; no firm D call. The CDR3 has 14 residues. Trimming cost V 6 bases and J 3 bases, with 17 bases left between them. Germline V gene data show CDR1 as DFQATT and CDR2 as SNEGSKA (reference sequence). As DNA, the CDR3 is TGCAGTGCGCCGCCCCCCCCGGTAGAAGAGACCCAGTACTTC. Its translation: CSAPPPPVEETQYF.

CDR3 sequence reads: CAISDLAGGSSYEQYF. CDR3 sequence (DNA): TGTGCCATCAGTGACCTAGCGGGAGGGAGCTCCTACGAGCAGTACTTC. The V and J genes are TRBV10-3 and TRBJ2-7; 12 bases line up with TRBD2. Germline assignment: CDR1 ENHRY and CDR2 SYGVKD. V was pared by 3 bases and J by 0 bases, with 3 bases of the junction left unmatched. The CDR3 is 16 residues long.

The V call is TRBV30, the J call TRBJ2-7, with a possible D match to TRBD2 (6 bases). CDR1 and CDR2 (germline): GTSNPN, SVGIG (reference sequence). Trimming removed 5 bases from V and 5 bases from J, with 22 bases in between. This CDR3 has 15 residues. CDR3 in DNA: TGTGCCTGGTCTGGGGACTCGGCTATTCAGGACGAGCAGTACTTC. Translated, it gives CAWSGDSAIQDEQYF.

The gene calls are TRBV6-1 and TRBJ1-5; perhaps TRBD1 as D (5 bases). Trimming stripped 6 bases from V and 0 bases from J, with 12 bases between. CDR3 length: 15 amino acids. Germline CDR1 MNHNS, CDR2 SASEGT. CDR3 sequence: CASRGVGASNQPQHF. CDR3 sequence (DNA): TGTGCCAGCAGGGGGGTAGGGGCTAGCAATCAGCCCCAGCATTTT.

The CDR3 reads CASSFKSRDGYTF. The CDR3 nucleotides are TGTGCCAGCAGCTTTAAGAGCAGGGATGGCTACACCTTC. The V gene is TRBV7-8, the J gene TRBJ1-2; weak D call: TRBD1 (5 bases). CDR1 and CDR2 (germline): SGHVS, FQNEAQ. The CDR3 has 13 residues. Between the trimmed V and J ends, which lost 3 bases and 6 bases, there was a span of 11 bases.

The chain joins TRBV6-1 to TRBJ1-5, with D maybe TRBD1 (5 bases). Per the germline V gene, CDR1 is MNHNS and CDR2 is SASEGT. The CDR3 sequence is 15 residues long. Between the trimmed V and J ends, which lost 4 bases and 4 bases, there was a span of 14 bases. Here the CDR3 DNA reads TGTGCCAGCAGTGCCCAGGGATCTGAAAATCAGCCCCAGCATTTT. Translation: CASSAQGSENQPQHF.

The chain couples TRBV12-3 or TRBV12-4 to TRBJ2-6; D might be TRBD2 (6 bases). The length of the CDR3 is 15 residues. The V end was cut by 4 bases, the J end by 0 bases, with 7 bases between. CDR3 loop: CASSSRDSGANVLTF. The CDR3, as DNA: TGTGCCAGCAGTTCGCGGGACTCTGGGGCCAACGTCCTGACTTTC.

V and J are TRBV11-3 and TRBJ2-7, with TRBD1 matching over 7 bases. Germline assignment: CDR1 SGHNT and CDR2 YENEEA. After removal of 5 bases from V and 6 bases from J, the junction contained 10 bases not matched to a gene. The CDR3 is made up of 14 amino acids. This CDR3 reads CASSLGTAAVEQYF. Here the CDR3 DNA reads TGTGCCAGCAGCCTCGGGACAGCCGCGGTCGAGCAGTACTTC.

This rearrangement joins TRBV4-3 to TRBJ1-2; D is perhaps TRBD1 (6 bases). The V and J ends lost 6 bases and 8 bases respectively, with 25 bases between them. Germline loops: CDR1 LGHNA, CDR2 YSLEER. The length of the CDR3 is 16 residues. CDR3 residues: CASRASLEAGVGGYTF. As DNA, the CDR3 is TGCGCCAGCAGAGCAAGTCTAGAGGCAGGGGTAGGCGGCTACACCTTC.

The chain is built from TRBV7-2 and TRBJ1-2, with TRBD1 identical over 8 bases. This CDR3 is built from 15 residues. With 4 bases clipped from V and 8 bases from J, the junction kept 12 bases outside the gene matches. Germline V gives CDR1 SGHTA, CDR2 FQGNSA. CDR3: CASSSDYGTGQGYTF. CDR3 in DNA: TGTGCCAGCAGCTCAGATTACGGGACAGGTCAAGGCTACACCTTC. The whole variable domain, filled in from reference TRBV7-2 and TRBJ1-2, reads GAGVSQSPSNKVTEKGKDVELRCDPISGHTALYWYRQSLGQGLEFLIYFQGNSAPDKSGLPSDRFSAERTGGSVSTLTIQRTQQEDSAVYLCASSSDYGTGQGYTFGSGTRLTVV.

The rearrangement links TRBV20-1 to TRBJ2-1; TRBD1 matches 7 bases. Trimming took 5 bases from V and 0 from J; bases not matched to a gene: 13. Germline values: CDR1 DFQATT, CDR2 SNEGSKA (reference sequence). The CDR3 length is 17 residues. The CDR3 coding sequence is TGCAGTGCTCAGTTAGGGACAGCGGTTAGCTCCTACAATGAGCAGTTCTTC. Protein product: CSAQLGTAVSSYNEQFF.